The present T cell receptor (beta chain) was sequenced within a study of T cells in Graves' hyperthyroidism and ophthalmopathy. The CDR3 regions of TCR beta were amplified from RNA transcripts. The HTBI primer set drove a first-round RT-PCR of the TCR CDR3. MiXCR was run by TCRdb on the multiplex PCR reads, yielding one entry per CDR3 protein. The table has nearly 600,000 distinct CDR3 sequences, over 12% seen once; the top ten hold about 6.6%. There are a few counts of this clonotype. Sequencing was carried out using blood. This receptor was obtained from a woman aged 18-29 years with Graves' ophthalmopathy.

The CDR3: CASSRPTQQGMNTEAFF. The CDR3 DNA reads as TGTGCCAGCAGTCGCCCGACACAGCAGGGCATGAACACTGAAGCTTTCTTT. V gene TRBV6-1 combines with J gene TRBJ1-1; the D gene is possibly TRBD1 (5 bases). CDR1 MNHNS and CDR2 SASEGT come from the germline V gene. The V and J ends lost 5 bases and 0 bases respectively, with 19 bases between them. There are 17 residues in the CDR3.